A selection of T cell receptor beta chains follows, all from one sample in a study of blood T cell repertoires in COVID-19. The table came from immunoSEQ multiplex PCR; TCRdb's copy has only in-frame clones and leaves some out. The sample shows 180,000 or so clones, over 75% of them seen only once. Material for sequencing was peripheral blood. The receptors derive from a woman older than 75 with acute or convalescent COVID-19. Both conserved end residues are part of each CDR3. A D gene is named only where the DNA matches it firmly. The size field is filled for only some rows; it gives once, few, many or a size class.

CDR3nt: TGTGCCAGCAGTCAGGGAGGAGCAGAAGCTTTCTTT; CDR3aa: CASSQGGAEAFF; j_gene: TRBJ1-1; d_gene: .; v_gene: TRBV21-1; abundance: .
CDR3nt: TGCGCCAGCAGCCAAGTGCAGGGTGGTGGCTACACCTTC; CDR3aa: CASSQVQGGGYTF; j_gene: TRBJ1-2; d_gene: .; v_gene: TRBV4-3; abundance: .
CDR3nt: TGTGCCAGCTCACCCCGCATCGGGGGGGATCCCCATCATAAAAACATTCAGTACTTC; CDR3aa: CASSPRIGGDPHHKNIQYF; j_gene: TRBJ2-4; d_gene: TRBD2; v_gene: TRBV18; abundance: .
CDR3nt: TGTGCCAGCAGTGACCGAGACCGAGGTTATGGCTACACCTTC; CDR3aa: CASSDRDRGYGYTF; j_gene: TRBJ1-2; d_gene: .; v_gene: TRBV6-2/TRBV6-3; abundance: .
CDR3nt: TGTGCCAGCAGCTTCGACTCCCGCTCCTACGAGCAGTACTTC; CDR3aa: CASSFDSRSYEQYF; j_gene: TRBJ2-7; d_gene: .; v_gene: TRBV5-4; abundance: .
CDR3nt: TGTGCCAGCACACAGGGTCTTCCTGGGGCCAACGTCCTGACTTTC; CDR3aa: CASTQGLPGANVLTF; j_gene: TRBJ2-6; d_gene: .; v_gene: TRBV19; abundance: .
CDR3nt: TGCGCCAGCAGCCCGTCTTTGGGACTAGCTTTATATACGCAGTATTTT; CDR3aa: CASSPSLGLALYTQYF; j_gene: TRBJ2-3; d_gene: TRBD2; v_gene: TRBV5-1; abundance: .
CDR3nt: TGTGCCAGCAGTGAAGGACGGAGGGATGGCAATCAGCCCCAGCATTTT; CDR3aa: CASSEGRRDGNQPQHF; j_gene: TRBJ1-5; d_gene: .; v_gene: TRBV2; abundance: .
CDR3nt: TGTGCCAGCAGCCCCCGGGGGGCGGTAGACTACGAGCAGTACTTC; CDR3aa: CASSPRGAVDYEQYF; j_gene: TRBJ2-7; d_gene: .; v_gene: TRBV11-2; abundance: .
CDR3nt: TGTGCCATCAGTGAGTCGTCGGGTGGGTGGAGCACCGGGGAGCTGTTTTTT; CDR3aa: CAISESSGGWSTGELFF; j_gene: TRBJ2-2; d_gene: .; v_gene: TRBV10-3; abundance: .
CDR3nt: TGTGCCAGCAGCTTAATGGCGGGAGACTACGATGAGCAGTTCTTC; CDR3aa: CASSLMAGDYDEQFF; j_gene: TRBJ2-1; d_gene: TRBD2; v_gene: TRBV7-3; abundance: .
CDR3nt: TGTGCCAGCCCGGCGGACTGCAATCAGCCCCAGCATTTT; CDR3aa: CASPADCNQPQHF; j_gene: TRBJ1-5; d_gene: .; v_gene: TRBV27; abundance: .
CDR3nt: TGTGCCAGCAGCTTCCTCCGGACAGGGAATACCGGGGAGCTGTTTTTT; CDR3aa: CASSFLRTGNTGELFF; j_gene: TRBJ2-2; d_gene: TRBD1; v_gene: TRBV7-2; abundance: .
CDR3nt: TGTGCCAGCAGCAGGACTAGCCGGAGTGCCGGGGAGCTGTTTTTT; CDR3aa: CASSRTSRSAGELFF; j_gene: TRBJ2-2; d_gene: TRBD2; v_gene: TRBV7-9; abundance: once
CDR3nt: TGCGCCAGCAGTGAGAGGACACCAGAGGGCTACACCTTC; CDR3aa: CASSERTPEGYTF; j_gene: TRBJ1-2; d_gene: .; v_gene: TRBV10-2; abundance: .
CDR3nt: TGTGCCAGCCTCCGGGACAGCTTATCTGAAGCTTTCTTT; CDR3aa: CASLRDSLSEAFF; j_gene: TRBJ1-1; d_gene: TRBD1; v_gene: TRBV12-3/TRBV12-4; abundance: .
CDR3nt: TGTGCCAGCAGTGGCGGGACTAGCGGGACCCAGTACTTC; CDR3aa: CASSGGTSGTQYF; j_gene: TRBJ2-5; d_gene: TRBD2; v_gene: TRBV2; abundance: .
CDR3nt: TGCGCCAGCAGCTTGTCGACACCATCCTACGAGCAGTACTTC; CDR3aa: CASSLSTPSYEQYF; j_gene: TRBJ2-7; d_gene: .; v_gene: TRBV5-1; abundance: few
CDR3nt: TGTGCCAGCAGCTTGTCAGGGGATCAGCCCCAGCATTTT; CDR3aa: CASSLSGDQPQHF; j_gene: TRBJ1-5; d_gene: .; v_gene: TRBV5-5; abundance: .
CDR3nt: TGTGCCACCAGCAGATCCCAGAGGTCTGGGGCCAACGTCCTGACTTTC; CDR3aa: CATSRSQRSGANVLTF; j_gene: TRBJ2-6; d_gene: .; v_gene: TRBV15; abundance: .
CDR3nt: TGTGCCAGCCGAGGACAGGGTGGAAACACCATATATTTT; CDR3aa: CASRGQGGNTIYF; j_gene: TRBJ1-3; d_gene: TRBD1; v_gene: TRBV6-5; abundance: .
CDR3nt: TGTGCCAGCAGCCCCAAAGCGGGGGCCTACAATGAGCAGTTCTTC; CDR3aa: CASSPKAGAYNEQFF; j_gene: TRBJ2-1; d_gene: TRBD2; v_gene: TRBV11-2; abundance: .
CDR3nt: TGTGCCAGCTCGGGGCTGGGGGGGATACTGGGGGGCTACACCTTC; CDR3aa: CASSGLGGILGGYTF; j_gene: TRBJ1-2; d_gene: .; v_gene: TRBV27; abundance: .
CDR3nt: TGTGCCAGCAGCACAGGGACCCCGGCGAGCGCTTTCTTT; CDR3aa: CASSTGTPASAFF; j_gene: TRBJ1-1; d_gene: .; v_gene: TRBV5-4; abundance: .
CDR3nt: TGTGCCAGCAGCTTAGATGCGTACGAGCAGTACTTC; CDR3aa: CASSLDAYEQYF; j_gene: TRBJ2-7; d_gene: .; v_gene: TRBV7-9; abundance: .
CDR3nt: TGTGCCAGCAGCCAACAGACAGGGCGCGCCTTTCAGTACTTC; CDR3aa: CASSQQTGRAFQYF; j_gene: TRBJ2-5; d_gene: TRBD1; v_gene: TRBV3-1/TRBV3-2; abundance: .
CDR3nt: TGTGCCAGCAGTGAAACCGGAGCTCACTATGGCTACACCTTC; CDR3aa: CASSETGAHYGYTF; j_gene: TRBJ1-2; d_gene: .; v_gene: TRBV6-1; abundance: once
CDR3nt: TGTGCCACCAGCAGAGATCTCGGACAGGTTCCCGTTGGCTATGGCTACACCTTC; CDR3aa: CATSRDLGQVPVGYGYTF; j_gene: TRBJ1-2; d_gene: TRBD1; v_gene: TRBV15; abundance: .
CDR3nt: TGTGCCAGCAGCGTACCTTCCCCTCGGGGGGCGTTTGGGGATACGCAGTATTTT; CDR3aa: CASSVPSPRGAFGDTQYF; j_gene: TRBJ2-3; d_gene: .; v_gene: TRBV9; abundance: .
CDR3nt: TGCGCCAGCAGCCCCTTAACTAGCCGGGAGACCCAGTACTTC; CDR3aa: CASSPLTSRETQYF; j_gene: TRBJ2-5; d_gene: .; v_gene: TRBV4-3; abundance: .
CDR3nt: TGTGCTAGTGGTTTGGGGACTACTAGCACAGATACGCAGTATTTT; CDR3aa: CASGLGTTSTDTQYF; j_gene: TRBJ2-3; d_gene: .; v_gene: TRBV12-5; abundance: .
CDR3nt: TGTGCCAGCAGCTTTGGCGTGGCGGGGGCGATCTACAATGAGCAGTTCTTC; CDR3aa: CASSFGVAGAIYNEQFF; j_gene: TRBJ2-1; d_gene: .; v_gene: TRBV5-6; abundance: .
CDR3nt: TGTGCCAGTACACTAGCGGAGCTCTACAATGAGCAGTTCTTC; CDR3aa: CASTLAELYNEQFF; j_gene: TRBJ2-1; d_gene: TRBD2; v_gene: TRBV19; abundance: .
CDR3nt: TGTGCCATCAGTGAGTCAGTTAGCGGGTACGAGCAGTACTTC; CDR3aa: CAISESVSGYEQYF; j_gene: TRBJ2-7; d_gene: TRBD2; v_gene: TRBV10-3; abundance: .
CDR3nt: TGTGCCAGCAGGGCGGGACAGGGGAGCTCCTACGAGCAGTACTTC; CDR3aa: CASRAGQGSSYEQYF; j_gene: TRBJ2-7; d_gene: TRBD1; v_gene: TRBV2; abundance: .
CDR3nt: TGTGCCACCAGTACGTACCAGGGGCCGATTCATAGCAATCAGCCCCAGCATTTT; CDR3aa: CATSTYQGPIHSNQPQHF; j_gene: TRBJ1-5; d_gene: .; v_gene: TRBV24-1; abundance: .
CDR3nt: TGTGCCAGCTCACGACCGACTAGCGGGGGCTACGAGCAGTACTTC; CDR3aa: CASSRPTSGGYEQYF; j_gene: TRBJ2-7; d_gene: TRBD2; v_gene: TRBV18; abundance: few
CDR3nt: TGTGCCAGCAGCCCAATGTGGGGCGGGAGTATGCCTCTCGAGCAGTACTTC; CDR3aa: CASSPMWGGSMPLEQYF; j_gene: TRBJ2-7; d_gene: TRBD2; v_gene: TRBV7-2; abundance: .
CDR3nt: TGTGCCAGCAGCCCGGGCGGACAGATTAACTATGGCTACACCTTC; CDR3aa: CASSPGGQINYGYTF; j_gene: TRBJ1-2; d_gene: .; v_gene: TRBV5-4; abundance: once
CDR3nt: TGTGCCAGCAGCGTAGGGGCAGGATTTACCTACGAGCAGTACTTC; CDR3aa: CASSVGAGFTYEQYF; j_gene: TRBJ2-7; d_gene: .; v_gene: TRBV9; abundance: .
CDR3nt: TGCGCCAGCAGCCCCCCGACTAGCCGCGGGACAGGGGTCTTCTATGGCTACACCTTC; CDR3aa: CASSPPTSRGTGVFYGYTF; j_gene: TRBJ1-2; d_gene: TRBD1; v_gene: TRBV4-3; abundance: .
CDR3nt: TGTGCCACTGCTGGACAGGGGGCGGCAGATACGCAGTATTTT; CDR3aa: CATAGQGAADTQYF; j_gene: TRBJ2-3; d_gene: TRBD1; v_gene: TRBV24-1; abundance: .
CDR3nt: TGTGCCAGTAGTATTATGGGACTAGCGGGAGAGACCCAGTACTTC; CDR3aa: CASSIMGLAGETQYF; j_gene: TRBJ2-5; d_gene: TRBD2; v_gene: TRBV19; abundance: .
CDR3nt: TGTGCCAGCTCAAGTAAGGGAAGTGAGGGCCAAGAGACCCAGTACTTC; CDR3aa: CASSSKGSEGQETQYF; j_gene: TRBJ2-5; d_gene: .; v_gene: TRBV18; abundance: few
CDR3nt: TGTGCCACCAGCAGAGAGGGGGGCTACGAGCAGTACTTC; CDR3aa: CATSREGGYEQYF; j_gene: TRBJ2-7; d_gene: .; v_gene: TRBV15; abundance: .
CDR3nt: TGTGCCAGCAGTGTAGAGGCCGGGCAGTACTTC; CDR3aa: CASSVEAGQYF; j_gene: TRBJ2-7; d_gene: .; v_gene: TRBV2; abundance: .
CDR3nt: TGTGCCAGCAGCTTAGGCCGGGGGAACAACAATGAGCAGTTCTTC; CDR3aa: CASSLGRGNNNEQFF; j_gene: TRBJ2-1; d_gene: .; v_gene: TRBV7-3; abundance: once
CDR3nt: TGTGCCAGTAGTATAACTTGGGGCGGGAGACGGGCAGATACGCAGTATTTT; CDR3aa: CASSITWGGRRADTQYF; j_gene: TRBJ2-3; d_gene: TRBD2; v_gene: TRBV19; abundance: .